This T cell receptor beta chain was observed in a study of T cell responses to AZD1222 COVID-19 vaccine. Trimming at V came to 0 bases and at J to 5 bases, leaving 2 bases not matched to a gene. This CDR3 has 15 amino acids. CDR1 and CDR2 from the germline V gene are MNHEY and SMNVEV (reference sequence). Assay used: immunoSEQ multiplex PCR; TCRdb lists only in-frame clones, some missing. This sample has fewer than 150,000 clones; roughly 90% occur once, and the top ten carry approximately 8%. The sample here was peripheral blood, taken 28 days after the second AZD1222 dose. The chain is built from TRBV27 and TRBJ1-4, with 8 bases lining up with TRBD1. This receptor was taken from an adult who received the AZD1222 COVID-19 vaccine. The CDR3, as DNA: TGTGCCAGCAGTTTATCGCAGGGGGCAAATGAAAAACTGTTTTTT. It is translated as CASSLSQGANEKLFF.